This TCR beta chain emerged from a study of T cell responses to AZD1222 COVID-19 vaccine. Findings and limits, study-wide: An increase in Spike-specific TCR breadth and depth was observed after two AZD1222 doses.

The CDR3 sequence is 15 residues long. CDR1 and CDR2 (germline): KGHSH, LQKENI. The junction had 3 bases not matched to a gene; V was cut back by 4 bases and J by 0 bases. For this clone: The antigen is unknown.

Sequencing was performed with immunoSEQ multiplex PCR; in TCRdb, only in-frame clones are kept and a portion is missing. The sample includes hundreds of thousands of clones, more than 85% of them seen just once. The TCR originated in an adult in good health. V and J are TRBV18 and TRBJ1-5; 7 bases are shared with TRBD1. Sample: peripheral blood, taken on day 0 of MenACWY control vaccination. CDR3 region: CASSLGQNSNQPQHF. The CDR3 region has the DNA TGTGCCAGCTCACTGGGACAGAATAGCAATCAGCCCCAGCATTTT.